Shown below are 22 T cell receptor beta chains from a single sample sequenced in a study of blood T cell repertoires in COVID-19. TCRdb's table, derived via immunoSEQ multiplex PCR, lists solely in-frame clones and lacks some. The table records under 250,000 clones, 83% of them present only once. The sample consisted of peripheral blood. These receptors originate from a human donor in a cohort sampled during active COVID-19.

This sequence joins TRBV18 and TRBJ2-5; no firm D call. The germline V gene encodes CDR1 KGHSH and CDR2 LQKENI. The CDR3 has 12 amino acids. Trimming cost V 0 bases and J 3 bases, with 2 bases left between them. The chain's CDR3 is CASSPPEETQYF. Here the CDR3 DNA reads TGTGCCAGCTCACCACCCGAAGAGACCCAGTACTTC.

This clone was counted once. The genes are TRBV18 and TRBJ1-2; TRBD1 might be the D (6 bases). The CDR3 totals 15 residues. V was trimmed by 6 bases and J by 0 bases, leaving 14 bases between them. Germline-derived CDR1 and CDR2 are KGHSH and LQKENI. The CDR3 DNA sequence: TGTGCCAGCTCCAGTGGGCAGGGGACTAACTATGGCTACACCTTC. Encoded protein: CASSSGQGTNYGYTF.

This clone appeared a few times. The gene calls are TRBV2 and TRBJ1-5; tentatively, D is TRBD1 (5 bases). Trimming stripped 1 base from V and 6 bases from J, with 10 bases between. The CDR3 loop spans 14 amino acids. CDR1 and CDR2 (germline): SNHLY, FYNNEI. In DNA, the CDR3 is TGTGCCAGCAGTGAAGTACAGGCGCCTCAGCCCCAGCATTTT. This sequence encodes CASSEVQAPQPQHF.

This clone appeared a few times. The rearrangement links TRBV2 to TRBJ1-3; D is unclear. This CDR3 region has 15 residues. V was trimmed by 1 base and J by 3 bases, leaving 10 bases between them. CDR1 is SNHLY and CDR2 is FYNNEI in the germline V gene. The CDR3 protein is CASSEVRGLGNTIYF. CDR3 bases: TGTGCCAGCAGTGAAGTTAGAGGACTTGGAAACACCATATATTTT.

The V and J genes are TRBV21-1 and TRBJ1-5; the D call of TRBD1 is as the table states it, not checked on the DNA. TRBV21-1 is a documented pseudogene. The CDR3 has 17 amino acids. For the CDR3, the DNA is TGTGCCAGCAGCACGGTCCCCCGGGACAGCCTGAATCAGCCCCAGCATTTT. This sequence encodes CASSTVPRDSLNQPQHF.

The V and J genes are TRBV18 and TRBJ1-4, with TRBD1 as a possible D gene (6 bases). Germline CDR1 KGHSH, CDR2 LQKENI. V gave up 3 bases and J gave up 8 bases, with 19 bases separating them. The CDR3 runs 16 residues. The CDR3 loop reads CASSPTGIDVWEKLFF. The CDR3 region has the DNA TGTGCCAGCTCACCTACAGGGATAGATGTTTGGGAAAAACTGTTTTTT.

This clone occurred a few times. The V gene is TRBV5-6, the J gene TRBJ2-1, with a weak D call TRBD2 (6 bases). CDR3 length: 13 residues. Looked up from germline, CDR1 is SGHDT and CDR2 is YYEEEE. Trimming removed 4 bases at V and 13 bases at J, with 18 bases between. The CDR3 DNA is TGTGCCAGCAGCCGGGACTCCAACCTGGAACAGTTCTTC. Translating it yields CASSRDSNLEQFF.

This clone was seen just once. This chain links TRBV6-2 or TRBV6-3 with TRBJ2-3; tentatively, D is TRBD2 (5 bases). Germline V gene sequence: CDR1 MNHEY, CDR2 SVGEGT. Trimming took off 0 bases at V and 2 bases at J, with 15 bases between the two ends. The CDR3 length is 17 residues. The CDR3 loop reads CASSYSSKDYFTDTQYF. In nucleotides, the CDR3 is TGTGCCAGCAGTTACTCCTCAAAAGACTACTTCACAGATACGCAGTATTTT.

This clone was observed many times. This chain links TRBV7-9 with TRBJ2-2; 7 bases map to TRBD2. The CDR3 covers 14 residues. CDR1 and CDR2 from the germline V gene are SEHNR and FQNEAQ (reference sequence). V was clipped by 5 bases and J by 6 bases; unmatched bases: 6. The CDR3: CASSLGGSAGELFF. Written as DNA, the CDR3 is TGTGCCAGCAGCCTGGGAGGGAGCGCCGGGGAGCTGTTTTTT.

The chain links TRBV7-2 to TRBJ2-3; no clear D gene. V shed 5 bases and J shed 10 bases, with 13 bases lying between them. The CDR3 runs 12 residues. The germline V gene encodes CDR1 SGHTA and CDR2 FQGNSA. The CDR3 here is CASSARLSSQYF. As DNA, the CDR3 is TGTGCCAGCAGCGCACGGTTGAGTTCGCAGTATTTT.

The chain recombines TRBV10-3 with TRBJ2-5; possibly TRBD1 for D (7 bases). CDR3 length: 15 amino acids. CDR1 and CDR2 (germline): ENHRY, SYGVKD. V dropped 2 bases and J dropped 5 bases, with 15 bases sitting between them. The CDR3 protein is CAISEQEAGGETQYF. DNA of the CDR3: TGTGCCATCAGTGAGCAGGAGGCAGGGGGGGAGACCCAGTACTTC.

The V gene is TRBV19, the J gene TRBJ2-7, with no clear D. The CDR3 sequence is 14 residues long. Germline V gives CDR1 LNHDA, CDR2 SQIVND (reference sequence). Deletions cut 6 bases from V and 3 bases from J, with 15 bases between. DNA of the CDR3: TGTGCCAGTAGCCCCCAAGACATCGGCTACGAGCAGTACTTC. This translates into CASSPQDIGYEQYF.

This chain uses TRBV29-1 with TRBJ2-7; D is ambiguous. Germline V CDR1 and CDR2: SQVTM, ANQGSEA. V gave up 4 bases and J gave up 5 bases, with 6 bases separating them. This CDR3 spans 10 amino acids. The CDR3 DNA sequence: TGCAGCGTTGTGGGCCACGAGCAGTACTTC. Translation gives CSVVGHEQYF.

The J gene is TRBJ2-1, the V gene TRBV4-2, with TRBD2 matching over 8 bases. The germline V gene encodes CDR1 LGHNA and CDR2 YNFKEQ. The CDR3 is 15 amino acids. Trimming at V came to 0 bases and at J to 8 bases, leaving 6 bases not matched to a gene. The CDR3 protein is CASSQERTSSHEQFF. CDR3 DNA sequence: TGTGCCAGCAGCCAAGAGCGGACTAGCTCTCATGAGCAGTTCTTC.

The chain is built from TRBV5-1 and TRBJ1-1, with 7 bases identical to TRBD1. CDR1 and CDR2 (germline): SGHRS, YFSETQ. Unmatched junction bases numbered 3, after V lost 1 base and J lost 0 bases. This CDR3 comprises 15 residues. CDR3 loop: CASSLPGGLNTEAFF. CDR3 coding DNA: TGCGCCAGCAGCTTGCCAGGGGGTTTGAACACTGAAGCTTTCTTT.

Remarks on this clone: This same CDR3 is encoded by further DNA sequences in the sample. This sequence joins TRBV7-9 and TRBJ2-7, with 7 bases fitting TRBD1. V trimming: 5 bases; J trimming: 1 base; junction bases outside the gene matches: 5. Germline loops: CDR1 SEHNR, CDR2 FQNEAQ (reference sequence). This CDR3 contains 14 residues. The CDR3 region has the DNA TGTGCCAGCAGCGTACCGGGACAGTCCTACGAGCAGTACTTC. Translation gives CASSVPGQSYEQYF. The full variable domain, with the rest looked up from reference TRBV7-9 and TRBJ2-7, is DTGVSQNPRHKITKRGQNVTFRCDPISEHNRLYWYRQTLGQGPEFLTYFQNEAQLEKSRLLSDRFSAERPKGSFSTLEIQRTEQGDSAMYLCASSVPGQSYEQYFGPGTRLTVT.

This chain links TRBV27 with TRBJ1-5, with D tentatively TRBD1 (6 bases). CDR1 is MNHEY and CDR2 is SMNVEV in the germline V gene (reference sequence). Trimming left V 6 bases short and J 3 bases short, with 15 bases between. The CDR3 runs to 15 residues. CDR3: CASSSAGTYNQPQHF. The DNA for the CDR3 is TGTGCCAGCAGCTCCGCCGGGACATACAATCAGCCCCAGCATTTT.

The J gene is TRBJ2-7, the V gene TRBV7-9, with 11 nucleotides matching TRBD1. The V gene's germline CDR1 is SEHNR and CDR2 FQNEAQ (reference sequence). The CDR3 extends over 15 amino acids. Losses at the gene ends were 3 bases for V and 2 bases for J; bases not matched to a gene: 3. The CDR3 spells CASSFGQGAPYEQYF. The CDR3 DNA is TGTGCCAGCAGCTTCGGACAGGGGGCACCCTACGAGCAGTACTTC.

The V gene is TRBV29-1, the J gene TRBJ2-5; perhaps TRBD2 as D (5 bases). CDR1 is SQVTM, CDR2 ANQGSEA, per germline. The CDR3 is made up of 13 amino acids. The V and J ends lost 6 bases and 2 bases respectively, with 13 bases between them. The CDR3 DNA reads as TGCAGCGTGCTCTCGGGGTCGCAAGAGACCCAGTACTTC. It encodes CSVLSGSQETQYF.

The chain's CDR3 is CASSVDRVDEQYF. The CDR3 DNA reads as TGCGCCAGCAGCGTGGACAGGGTCGACGAGCAGTACTTC. This rearrangement joins TRBV5-1 to TRBJ2-7; 8 nucleotides agree with TRBD1. Trimming cost V 4 bases and J 5 bases; bases outside gene matches: 5. CDR3 size: 13 residues. Germline CDR1 SGHRS, CDR2 YFSETQ.

V and J are TRBV5-8 and TRBJ2-1; D unresolved. Germline lookup yields CDR1 SGHTS and CDR2 YDEGEE. This CDR3 has 16 residues. V was cut by 5 bases and J by 6 bases, with 21 bases left in between. The CDR3 sequence is CASSSPVSYSGNEQFF. The CDR3 DNA is TGTGCCAGCAGTTCCCCTGTAAGCTATTCCGGCAATGAGCAGTTCTTC.

This chain uses TRBV30 with TRBJ2-5; D might be TRBD2 (6 bases). Trimming removed 0 bases from V and 4 bases from J, with 9 bases in between. The CDR3 is made up of 13 amino acids. CDR1 is GTSNPN and CDR2 is SVGIG in the germline V gene (reference sequence). The CDR3 loop is CAWSVKRAETQYF. CDR3 in DNA: TGTGCCTGGAGTGTAAAGCGGGCAGAGACCCAGTACTTC.